These 23 T cell receptor beta chains were sequenced from one sample in a study of T cells after yellow fever vaccination. TCRdb called the 5' RACE reads again in MiXCR, with one record for every CDR3 protein. Of 90,000 to 150,000 distinct CDR3 sequences listed, 5.5% to 8% were seen once; the top ten hold 2.5% to 3%. The sample here was CD4+ T cells sorted from PBMCs, taken more than 35 days after the first yellow fever vaccination. The receptors here all came from a man aged 18 to 35 who received the YFV17D yellow fever vaccine.

This chain uses TRBV7-2 with TRBJ2-2; a weak D match, TRBD2 (6 bases). This CDR3 has 17 residues. Germline CDR1 is SGHTA and CDR2 is FQGNSA. Trimming pared 1 base from V and 4 bases from J, leaving 16 bases between. The DNA for the CDR3 is TGTGCCAGCAGCTTAGTCCGGCTAGCGTTCAGCACCGGGGAGCTGTTTTTT. This translates into CASSLVRLAFSTGELFF.

The V call is TRBV19, the J call TRBJ1-5, with D possibly matching TRBD1 (5 bases). CDR1 and CDR2 from the germline V gene are LNHDA and SQIVND (reference sequence). The CDR3 consists of 14 residues. Between the trimmed V and J ends, which lost 8 bases and 0 bases, there was a span of 11 bases. The CDR3 sequence: CASEGAGSNQPQHF. The CDR3 nucleotides read TGTGCCAGTGAAGGGGCAGGTAGCAATCAGCCCCAGCATTTT.

The table lists this clonotype with many counts. The chain has TRBV20-1 and TRBJ1-1; a possible D gene is TRBD1 (5 bases). CDR1 is DFQATT, CDR2 SNEGSKA, per germline (reference sequence). Trimming pared 3 bases from V and 0 bases from J, leaving 8 bases between. The CDR3 length is 13 residues. The CDR3 here is CSASGDVNTEAFF. The CDR3 DNA reads as TGCAGTGCTAGTGGGGACGTGAACACTGAAGCTTTCTTT.

This clonotype was counted a few times. The chain joins TRBV5-6 to TRBJ2-6; a possible D gene is TRBD1 (7 bases). Trimming cost V 4 bases and J 11 bases, with 22 bases left between them. Germline lookup yields CDR1 SGHDT and CDR2 YYEEEE. The CDR3 consists of 16 residues. This CDR3 reads CASSLRIGGGVDVLTF. For the CDR3, the DNA is TGTGCCAGCAGCCTGAGAATAGGGGGCGGGGTCGACGTCCTGACTTTC. The variable domain in full, completed from reference TRBV5-6 and TRBJ2-6, reads DAGVTQSPTHLIKTRGQQVTLRCSPKSGHDTVSWYQQALGQGPQFIFQYYEEEERQRGNFPDRFSGHQFPNYSSELNVNALLLGDSALYLCASSLRIGGGVDVLTFGAGSRLTVL.

There are many counts of this clonotype. The chain employs TRBV2 and TRBJ2-3; D possibly corresponds to TRBD2 (6 bases). Trimming cost V 2 bases and J 10 bases, with 16 bases left between them. The germline V gene encodes CDR1 SNHLY and CDR2 FYNNEI. CDR3 length: 14 amino acids. CDR3 sequence: CASSEIRGDSAQYF. The CDR3, as DNA: TGTGCCAGCAGTGAAATTCGTGGGGACTCAGCGCAGTATTTT.

Remarks on this clonotype: A much more abundant neighbour one base away suggests this may be a read error. The V and J genes are TRBV7-2 and TRBJ1-1; possible D gene TRBD1, 6 bases. This CDR3 is 13 amino acids long. CDR1 and CDR2 from the germline V gene are SGHTA and FQGNSA. CDR3 coding DNA: TGTGCCAGCAGCTTAGTTTGGGGGGCTGAAGCTTACTTT. Translation gives CASSLVWGAEAYF. Using reference TRBV7-2 and TRBJ1-1 for the parts outside the CDR3, the full variable domain is GAGVSQSPSNKVTEKGKDVELRCDPISGHTALYWYRQSLGQGLEFLIYFQGNSAPDKSGLPSDRFSAERTGGSVSTLTIQRTQQEDSAVYLCASSLVWGAEAYFGQGTRLTVV.

This clonotype was counted at least ten times. The V gene is TRBV5-1, the J gene TRBJ2-7, with D maybe TRBD1 (5 bases). V lost 0 bases, J lost 2 bases, and 12 bases lay in between. CDR3 length equals 15 residues. Germline values: CDR1 SGHRS, CDR2 YFSETQ. CDR3: CASSLATGRAYEQYF. For the CDR3, the DNA is TGCGCCAGCAGCTTGGCTACAGGCAGAGCCTACGAGCAGTACTTC.

In regard to this clonotype: A much larger clonotype is one base distant, so this may be a read error. The rearrangement links TRBV9 to TRBJ2-3, with 10 bases fitting TRBD2. Germline V gene lookup returns CDR1 SGDLS and CDR2 YYNGEE. The V and J ends lost 0 bases and 0 bases, in that order; junction bases with no gene match: 4. This CDR3 comprises 17 residues. CDR3 nucleotide sequence: TGTGCCAGCAGCGTAGCTGAGCGGGGGGGTAGCACAGATACGCAGTATTTT. Residues: CASSVAERGGSTDTQYF.

This clonotype was observed many times. The chain links TRBV11-2 to TRBJ2-7, with D tentatively TRBD2 (5 bases). CDR3 length equals 18 residues. Germline CDR1 is SGHAT and CDR2 is FQNNGV. V was trimmed by 3 bases and J by 0 bases, leaving 21 bases between them. The CDR3 sequence is CASSFHLTGLLSSYEQYF. As DNA, the CDR3 is TGTGCCAGCAGCTTCCACCTTACTGGACTGTTGAGCTCCTACGAGCAGTACTTC. The variable domain in full, completed from reference TRBV11-2 and TRBJ2-7, reads EAGVAQSPRYKIIEKRQSVAFWCNPISGHATLYWYQQILGQGPKLLIQFQNNGVVDDSQLPKDRFSAERLKGVDSTLKIQPAKLEDSAVYLCASSFHLTGLLSSYEQYFGPGTRLTVT.

This clonotype has a count of ten or more. This chain links TRBV6-1 with TRBJ2-7; D gene ambiguous. This CDR3 comprises 12 residues. V was clipped by 4 bases and J by 5 bases, with 9 bases between them. From germline, CDR1 is MNHNS and CDR2 SASEGT. The CDR3 spells CASSAQGNEQYF. CDR3 bases: TGTGCCAGCAGTGCTCAAGGGAACGAGCAGTACTTC.

The rearrangement uses TRBV30 and TRBJ2-7, with D perhaps matching TRBD2 (7 bases). The CDR3 loop spans 12 amino acids. Germline assignment: CDR1 GTSNPN and CDR2 SVGIG (reference sequence). V was cut by 0 bases and J by 7 bases, with 10 bases left in between. CDR3 coding DNA: TGTGCCTGGAGTGTCGGGGGGCCGGAGCAGTACTTC. The encoded protein is CAWSVGGPEQYF. Full variable domain (remainder filled in from reference TRBV30 and TRBJ2-7): SQTIHQWPATLVQPVGSPLSLECTVEGTSNPNLYWYRQAAGRGLQLLFYSVGIGQISSEVPQNLSASRPQDRQFILSSKKLLLSDSGFYLCAWSVGGPEQYFGPGTRLTVT.

This clonotype was seen at least ten times. CDR3: CASRLEGETQYF. The CDR3 nucleotides are TGCGCCAGCCGACTTGAGGGGGAGACCCAGTACTTC. The rearrangement uses TRBV5-1 and TRBJ2-5, with D perhaps given as TRBD1 or TRBD2 (5 bases each). V lost 7 bases to trimming and J lost 5 bases, with 12 bases between them. CDR1 is SGHRS and CDR2 is YFSETQ in the germline V gene. The CDR3 contains 12 residues.

This clonotype showed up many times. The chain joins TRBV6-5 to TRBJ1-1; D is ambiguous. Germline values: CDR1 MNHEY, CDR2 SVGAGI. The V and J ends lost 0 bases and 2 bases respectively, with 10 bases between them. The CDR3 runs to 15 residues. The CDR3 DNA reads TGTGCCAGCAGTTACTCGATGGTAGCTAACACTGAAGCTTTCTTT. It yields the protein CASSYSMVANTEAFF.

This clonotype was detected ten times or more. This chain uses TRBV25-1 with TRBJ2-5, with D perhaps given as TRBD1 or TRBD2 (5 bases each). The germline CDR1 and CDR2 sequences are MGHDK and SYGVNS. The CDR3 has 14 amino acids. Trimming removed 4 bases from V and 6 bases from J, with 15 bases in between. The CDR3 sequence: CASSVKWGIKTQYF. CDR3 coding DNA: TGTGCCAGCAGTGTAAAGTGGGGGATTAAGACCCAGTACTTC.

This clonotype was seen a handful of times. This sequence joins TRBV5-1 and TRBJ2-1; D gene uncertain. This CDR3 comprises 13 residues. Germline values: CDR1 SGHRS, CDR2 YFSETQ. V lost 0 bases and J 10 bases, leaving 11 bases between the germline ends. CDR3: CASSLASSEEQFF. DNA of the CDR3: TGCGCCAGCAGCTTGGCATCGAGTGAGGAGCAGTTCTTC.

This clonotype was detected many times. The chain uses TRBV7-2 and TRBJ1-5; TRBD1 matches 9 bases. CDR3 length: 15 residues. The J segment lost 5 bases and the V segment lost 5 bases, leaving 7 bases of the junction unmatched. The germline gives CDR1 SGHTA, CDR2 FQGNSA. CDR3 sequence reads: CASSRGTGMHQPQHF. In DNA, the CDR3 is TGTGCCAGCAGCCGAGGGACAGGGATGCATCAGCCCCAGCATTTT.

The sample holds many counts of this clonotype. The chain is built from TRBV7-9 and TRBJ1-2, with a tentative D call TRBD1 (5 bases). V was clipped by 4 bases and J by 2 bases, with 14 bases between them. The CDR3 has 15 residues. Germline CDR1 reads SEHNR; CDR2 reads FQNEAQ (reference sequence). CDR3 residues: CASSSDWGINYGYTF. The CDR3 DNA sequence: TGTGCCAGCAGCTCCGACTGGGGGATAAACTATGGCTACACCTTC.

This clonotype was recorded at least ten times. V gene TRBV7-9 combines with J gene TRBJ2-2; D is ambiguous. Between the trimmed V and J ends, which lost 7 bases and 6 bases, there was a span of 24 bases. The germline CDR1 and CDR2 sequences are SEHNR and FQNEAQ (reference sequence). This CDR3 region has 17 residues. In nucleotides, the CDR3 is TGTGCCAGCAACTATCAAAGAGGACGACTTTCGTCCGGGGAGCTGTTTTTT. Protein sequence: CASNYQRGRLSSGELFF.

This clonotype was found many times. The CDR3 bases are TGCAGTGCTCCCCCCTTGGCAGGCTATGGCTACACCTTC. Translating it yields CSAPPLAGYGYTF. J is TRBJ1-2 and V is TRBV20-1; D not resolved. This CDR3 contains 13 residues. Germline V gene lookup returns CDR1 DFQATT and CDR2 SNEGSKA (reference sequence). Trimming took off 5 bases at V and 4 bases at J, with 14 bases between the two ends.

This clonotype was detected many times. This chain links TRBV6-1 with TRBJ2-1; perhaps TRBD2 as D (5 bases). Germline V lookup: CDR1 MNHNS, CDR2 SASEGT. V was clipped by 5 bases and J by 0 bases, with 14 bases between them. The CDR3 is made up of 16 amino acids. The CDR3 DNA reads TGTGCCAGCAGTCTAGCCTTAGGGTCCTCCTACAATGAGCAGTTCTTC. Translating it yields CASSLALGSSYNEQFF.

This clonotype appeared many times. The J gene is TRBJ1-5, the V gene TRBV20-1; 10 nucleotides align to TRBD1. In germline, CDR1 is DFQATT, CDR2 SNEGSKA (reference sequence). The trim removed 5 bases at V and 5 bases at J, leaving 9 bases unmatched. The CDR3 runs to 15 residues. CDR3 nucleotide sequence: TGCAGTGCTCTCAGGTGGACAGGGGGGGATCAGCCCCAGCATTTT. It yields the protein CSALRWTGGDQPQHF.

This clonotype was seen repeatedly, ten times or more. The chain couples TRBV7-3 to TRBJ2-2; 10 nucleotides align to TRBD2. The trim removed 5 bases at V and 0 bases at J, leaving 3 bases unmatched. The CDR3 has 16 residues. Germline CDR1 SGHTA, CDR2 FQGTGA. CDR3 DNA: TGTGCCAGCAGCCGTAGCGGGGGGCCGAACACCGGGGAGCTGTTTTTT. Its translation is CASSRSGGPNTGELFF.

This clonotype was found many times. The chain links TRBV10-3 to TRBJ1-4; 10 bases are shared with TRBD1. The CDR3 contains 14 residues. Per germline, CDR1 ENHRY and CDR2 SYGVKD. V lost 8 bases and J lost 7; bases outside the gene matches: 7. CDR3 amino acids: CAIGDRGRGEKLFF. The CDR3 bases are TGTGCCATCGGCGACAGGGGGCGAGGTGAAAAACTGTTTTTT.